Reported below is one T cell receptor beta chain. Its target is not known. The source of the sample is a study of cytomegalovirus exposure and HLA in healthy donors. The wider study: A prior study identified approximately 110 million unique TCR beta sequences from about 179 million T cells. Whole-study results and caveats: Per a later analysis, fewer than 20,000 TCR beta sequences showed association with HLA alleles at 0.05 false discovery rate. A link between a missense DCLRE1C variant and TCR beta V- and J-gene trimming emerged from a later analysis.

PCR used 60 Vbeta primers and 13 Jbeta primers. Libraries were prepared by immunoSEQ multiplex PCR; TCRdb keeps only in-frame clonotypes and omits some of them. The table records roughly 160,000 clones, around three quarters of them present only once. The TCR comes from a woman aged 30 to 39 in good health and CMV-seronegative. Sequencing was carried out using PBMCs.

The CDR3 bases are TGTGCCAGCAGACCGACAGGGTATGGCTACACCTTC. Protein: CASRPTGYGYTF. The chain carries TRBV7-2 and TRBJ1-2, with TRBD1 matching 7 bases. The CDR3 sequence is 12 residues long. CDR1 SGHTA and CDR2 FQGNSA come from the germline V gene. With 6 bases clipped from V and 5 bases from J, the junction kept 3 bases outside the gene matches.